This passage covers 20 T cell receptor beta chains from one sample sequenced in a study of T-cell memory formation after mild COVID-19. TCRdb re-derived calls from the 5' RACE reads in MiXCR, one entry per CDR3 protein. The sample includes 300,000 to 400,000 distinct CDR3 sequences, approximately 13% seen only once; the top ten take around a fifth. Sequencing input: PBMCs or a T cell subset sorted from them (not recorded which). These receptors were obtained from a man aged 18 to 29 who had mild COVID-19 (a few samples of this study predate the infection). Cell type and time point are not known.

The rearrangement links TRBV6-1 to TRBJ2-3; D possibly corresponds to TRBD1 (5 bases). The CDR3 is made up of 14 amino acids. V lost 3 bases to trimming and J lost 3 bases, with 10 bases between them. The V gene's germline CDR1 is MNHNS and CDR2 SASEGT. The CDR3: CASSDRAATDTQYF. In DNA form, the CDR3 reads TGTGCCAGCAGTGACAGGGCAGCAACAGATACGCAGTATTTT.

V and J are TRBV6-5 and TRBJ2-7; the match to TRBD1 covers 10 bases. From germline, CDR1 is MNHEY and CDR2 SVGAGI. CDR3 size: 16 residues. With V trimmed by 2 bases and J by 5 bases, 9 bases remained unmatched. In DNA, the CDR3 is TGTGCCAGCAGTTACCCGACAGGGGGCGGGGACCACGAGCAGTACTTC. Protein: CASSYPTGGGDHEQYF.

This clonotype was seen more than once but under ten times. Here the CDR3 reads CAISAQGQPQHF. The DNA for the CDR3 is TGTGCCATCAGCGCCCAAGGACAGCCCCAGCATTTT. V is TRBV10-3 and J is TRBJ1-5, with D hard to call. Germline CDR1 and CDR2: ENHRY and SYGVKD. V lost 6 bases, J lost 7 bases, and 10 bases lay in between. The CDR3 covers 12 residues.

This clonotype was detected a few times. The CDR3 sequence is CASSPQGLASFYEQFF. In nucleotides, the CDR3 is TGTGCCAGCAGCCCACAGGGACTAGCGTCATTCTATGAGCAGTTCTTC. This chain connects TRBV7-3 to TRBJ2-1; 10 bases are shared with TRBD2. The trim removed 5 bases at V and 8 bases at J, leaving 12 bases unmatched. This CDR3 spans 16 amino acids. Germline V gene lookup returns CDR1 SGHTA and CDR2 FQGTGA.

At least ten counts were recorded for this clonotype. Here the CDR3 reads CASSVDRGQTDTQYF. Here the CDR3 DNA reads TGCGCCAGCAGCGTGGACAGGGGGCAAACAGATACGCAGTATTTT. The rearrangement uses TRBV5-1 and TRBJ2-3; 11 bases map to TRBD1. Germline trimming cut 4 bases from V and 3 bases from J; bases unmatched to any gene: 4. This CDR3 spans 15 amino acids. Looked up from germline, CDR1 is SGHRS and CDR2 is YFSETQ.

The chain uses TRBV18 and TRBJ1-6, with 8 bases matching TRBD1. This CDR3 is built from 15 residues. The J segment lost 5 bases and the V segment lost 3 bases, leaving 3 bases of the junction unmatched. Germline V gene sequence: CDR1 KGHSH, CDR2 LQKENI. CDR3 region: CASSPMGQDNSPLHF. The CDR3 bases are TGTGCCAGCTCACCCATGGGACAGGATAATTCACCCCTCCACTTT.

V and J are TRBV6-2 or TRBV6-3 and TRBJ2-7, with 8 bases matching TRBD1. Germline V gene sequence: CDR1 MNHEY, CDR2 SVGEGT. This CDR3 comprises 15 residues. Trimming at V came to 6 bases and at J to 5 bases, leaving 12 bases not matched to a gene. CDR3 region: CASSPRTGLVDEQYF. CDR3 nucleotides: TGTGCCAGCAGCCCCAGGACAGGGCTTGTGGACGAGCAGTACTTC.

The chain links TRBV24-1 to TRBJ1-5; D unclear. Trimming took 5 bases from V and 0 from J, leaving 16 bases between them. CDR1 is KGHDR and CDR2 is SFDVKD in the germline V gene. This CDR3 is built from 17 residues. The CDR3 sequence: CATSGSKGVHSNQPQHF. The CDR3 nucleotides read TGTGCCACCAGTGGGAGTAAGGGCGTCCATAGCAATCAGCCCCAGCATTTT.

This clonotype was recorded at least ten times. The rearrangement links TRBV12-3 or TRBV12-4 to TRBJ2-1, with no clear D. The V gene lost 7 bases and the J gene lost 1 base, with 14 bases spanning the gap. This CDR3 is 15 amino acids long. CDR3 in amino acids: CASILDGASYNEQFF. CDR3 nucleotides: TGTGCCAGCATCCTGGACGGCGCTTCCTACAATGAGCAGTTCTTC.

The J gene is TRBJ1-3, the V gene TRBV7-9; no definite D call. Germline V gene data show CDR1 as SEHNR and CDR2 as FQNEAQ (reference sequence). This CDR3 is built from 15 residues. V lost 5 bases to trimming and J lost 6 bases, with 17 bases between them. The CDR3 loop reads CASSTPPGWENTIYF. The CDR3 region has the DNA TGTGCCAGCAGCACCCCACCAGGCTGGGAAAACACCATATATTTT.

This clonotype has more than one count but fewer than ten. The V call is TRBV7-9, the J call TRBJ2-7; D call uncertain. The CDR3 has 12 residues. V dropped 2 bases and J dropped 7 bases, with 9 bases sitting between them. Germline values: CDR1 SEHNR, CDR2 FQNEAQ (reference sequence). DNA for the CDR3: TGTGCCAGCAGCTTAAACCCGACAGAGCAGTACTTC. Protein product: CASSLNPTEQYF.

This clonotype has just a few counts. The chain links TRBV4-3 to TRBJ2-1; 7 positions match TRBD2. The J segment lost 5 bases and the V segment lost 4 bases, leaving 8 bases of the junction unmatched. Looked up from germline, CDR1 is LGHNA and CDR2 is YSLEER. This CDR3 contains 15 residues. The CDR3 nucleotides read TGCGCCAGCAGCCCCGACTGGACTAGGGACAATGAGCAGTTCTTC. It translates to CASSPDWTRDNEQFF.

This clonotype was seen a single time. The gene calls are TRBV12-5 and TRBJ2-3, with TRBD1 matching over 9 bases. The junction had 7 bases not matched to a gene; V was cut back by 0 bases and J by 3 bases. From germline, CDR1 is LGHNT and CDR2 FRNRAP. This CDR3 has 17 residues. The CDR3 sequence: CASGLVTGGEGTDTQYF. CDR3 sequence (DNA): TGTGCTAGTGGTTTGGTAACAGGGGGCGAAGGAACAGATACGCAGTATTTT.

This clonotype turned up a few times. J is TRBJ1-3 and V is TRBV7-9; no reliable D call. CDR1 SEHNR and CDR2 FQNEAQ come from the germline V gene (reference sequence). The V end lost 8 bases, the J end lost 0 bases, and 8 bases lay between the germline ends. The CDR3 length is 13 residues. CDR3 bases: TGTGCCAGCTGGGTGAGCTCTGGAAACACCATATATTTT. Its protein is CASWVSSGNTIYF.

The chain employs TRBV4-1 and TRBJ1-4; D remains ambiguous. The V and J ends lost 1 base and 7 bases respectively, with 10 bases between them. This CDR3 is 14 amino acids long. Germline V lookup: CDR1 MGHRA, CDR2 YSYEKL. The CDR3 coding sequence is TGCGCCAGCAGCCAAGTCCCAGGACGTGAAAAACTGTTTTTT. This codes for CASSQVPGREKLFF.

The rearrangement uses TRBV12-3 or TRBV12-4 and TRBJ2-7; D perhaps matches TRBD1 (5 bases). This CDR3 comprises 13 residues. V was pared by 10 bases and J by 2 bases, with 15 bases between. CDR3 sequence reads: CAIGRRAPYEQYF. The DNA of the CDR3 is TGTGCCATCGGACGCAGGGCGCCCTACGAGCAGTACTTC.

The chain has TRBV27 and TRBJ2-6; no clear D gene. Germline CDR1 is MNHEY and CDR2 is SMNVEV (reference sequence). There are 18 residues in the CDR3. V was pared by 3 bases and J by 4 bases, with 19 bases between. CDR3 in amino acids: CASSLDPQWARGANVLTF. CDR3 in DNA: TGTGCCAGCAGTTTGGATCCACAGTGGGCGCGAGGGGCCAACGTCCTGACTTTC.

This clonotype was seen a handful of times. The chain employs TRBV7-2 and TRBJ1-2, with 11 positions matching TRBD1. Germline values: CDR1 SGHTA, CDR2 FQGNSA. CDR3 length: 14 amino acids. J gave up 7 bases and V 4 bases, and 5 bases lay outside the gene matches. The CDR3 DNA reads TGTGCCAGCAGCTCGGGACAGGGGGATCGTGGCTACACCTTC. Translated: CASSSGQGDRGYTF.

This clonotype has a count of ten or more. This chain connects TRBV4-3 to TRBJ2-1; 9 nucleotides line up with TRBD1. The CDR3 runs to 15 residues. Germline V CDR1 and CDR2: LGHNA, YSLEER. V gave up 0 bases and J gave up 8 bases; unmatched junction bases: 5. The CDR3 region is CASSQDDRGIDEQFF. The CDR3 DNA sequence: TGCGCCAGCAGCCAAGATGACAGGGGGATCGATGAGCAGTTCTTC.

This clonotype has only a few counts. The V and J genes are TRBV27 and TRBJ1-1; D not resolved. Trimming pared 4 bases from V and 1 base from J, leaving 13 bases between. Germline V gene lookup returns CDR1 MNHEY and CDR2 SMNVEV (reference sequence). This CDR3 spans 15 amino acids. CDR3 residues: CASSSPSDGNTEAFF. DNA of the CDR3: TGTGCCAGCAGTTCGCCCTCGGACGGGAACACTGAAGCTTTCTTT.